This T cell receptor beta chain was sequenced during a study of T cells after yellow fever vaccination. Study observations and caveats: Once the booster was given, most primary-vaccination clones reappeared, at over 95% for CD4 and over 70% for CD8. There was a small share of clonotypes that showed up in both the CD4 and CD8 compartments.

This clonotype occurred many times. What it recognizes is unknown. With 6 bases removed from V and 2 bases from J, the gap between germline ends came to 11 bases. Germline V gene lookup returns CDR1 MDHEN and CDR2 SYDVKM. CDR3 length: 13 residues. Template switching with 5'RACE generated the TCR cDNA and added a universal primer site and UMIs. TCRdb analysed the 5' RACE reads with MiXCR anew, one entry per CDR3 protein. The sample lists 500,000 to 650,000 distinct CDR3 sequences, roughly a sixth seen once, with 17% in the top ten. This receptor was obtained from a man aged 18 to 29 who received the YFV17D yellow fever vaccine. The chain has TRBV28 and TRBJ2-7; no clear D gene. The sample consisted of PBMCs, taken about 5 days after the first yellow fever vaccination. This CDR3 is CASSQGITYEQYV. The CDR3 nucleotides read TGTGCCAGCAGCCAAGGGATTACCTACGAGCAGTACGTC.